The 24 T cell receptor beta chains below all came from one sample that was sequenced in a study of glioma-infiltrating T cells. Amplification of TCR alpha and beta CDR3 regions from RNA used iRepertoire nested multiplex PCR. Each CDR3 protein is one row after TCRdb ran MiXCR on the multiplex PCR reads. The sample lists 90,000 to 100,000 distinct CDR3 sequences; approximately 42% were seen once. Source material: glioma tissue, nonneoplastic brain tissue, or PBMCs (not recorded which). These receptors were taken from a human donor with low-grade glioma or glioblastoma, undergoing nonglioma brain surgery, or in good health (not recorded which).

In the case of this clonotype: A read error may explain this, as a much larger clone is one base away. CDR3 coding DNA: TGTGCCACCCCGTCGACAGGGGGAAGTCAGCCCCAGCATTTT. It yields the protein CATPSTGGSQPQHF. This rearrangement joins TRBV24-1 to TRBJ1-5, with 9 bases fitting TRBD1. The CDR3 covers 14 residues. The V and J ends lost 9 bases and 6 bases, in that order; junction bases with no gene match: 8. The germline V gene has CDR1 KGHDR and CDR2 SFDVKD.

This clonotype showed up just a few times. The genes are TRBV29-1 and TRBJ1-5; TRBD1 matches 7 bases. Losses at the gene ends were 4 bases for V and 2 bases for J; bases not matched to a gene: 5. The CDR3 covers 14 residues. Per germline, CDR1 SQVTM and CDR2 ANQGSEA. In DNA form, the CDR3 reads TGCAGCGTTGGACAGGGTCGCGGCAATCAGCCCCAGCATTTT. Translated: CSVGQGRGNQPQHF.

This rearrangement joins TRBV6-2 or TRBV6-3 to TRBJ2-7; D might be TRBD1 (5 bases). With 8 bases removed from V and 3 bases from J, the gap between germline ends came to 14 bases. From germline, CDR1 is MNHEY and CDR2 SVGEGT. This CDR3 has 13 amino acids. The CDR3 sequence: CASVSVGDYEQYF. The DNA for the CDR3 is TGTGCCAGCGTGTCTGTAGGGGACTACGAGCAGTACTTC.

This chain connects TRBV30 to TRBJ2-7; D is perhaps TRBD1 or TRBD2 (5 bases each). The V and J ends lost 5 bases and 3 bases respectively, with 20 bases between them. The CDR3 is 15 residues long. Germline CDR1 is GTSNPN and CDR2 is SVGIG (reference sequence). CDR3 sequence reads: CAWDRTPGRYYEQYF. The CDR3 DNA is TGTGCCTGGGACCGTACTCCGGGACGGTACTACGAGCAGTACTTC.

This clonotype showed up many times. The chain links TRBV20-1 to TRBJ1-6; TRBD1 matches 7 bases. V lost 3 bases to trimming and J lost 10 bases; unmatched junction nucleotides: 9. This CDR3 spans 14 amino acids. CDR1 and CDR2 (germline): DFQATT, SNEGSKA (reference sequence). CDR3 protein: CSASRTTGNSPLHF. The CDR3 region has the DNA TGCAGTGCTAGTAGAACGACAGGGAACTCACCCCTCCACTTT.

The gene calls are TRBV28 and TRBJ2-7; 9 bases are shared with TRBD1. The CDR3 spans 14 residues. Germline CDR1 MDHEN, CDR2 SYDVKM. The CDR3 DNA follows: TGTGCGGCCAGGGTTGCGGGACAGGGCTACGAGCAGTACTTC. It is translated as CAARVAGQGYEQYF.

This clonotype has a count of ten or more. The rearrangement links TRBV27 to TRBJ2-1, with 11 bases matching TRBD2. V shed 0 bases, J shed 4 bases, and the junction held 5 bases outside the gene matches. Germline V gene data show CDR1 as MNHEY and CDR2 as SMNVEV (reference sequence). The CDR3 totals 17 residues. For the CDR3, the DNA is TGTGCCAGCAGTTTATCAACCGGGACTAGCGGATACAATGAGCAGTTCTTC. Its protein is CASSLSTGTSGYNEQFF.

This clonotype was seen many times. V gene TRBV29-1 combines with J gene TRBJ2-7; TRBD2 agrees at 13 bases. Germline loops: CDR1 SQVTM, CDR2 ANQGSEA. The CDR3 sequence is 12 residues long. V was clipped by 6 bases and J by 6 bases; unmatched bases: 2. The chain's CDR3 is CSVRTSGSEQYF. The CDR3 nucleotides read TGCAGCGTGCGGACTAGCGGGAGCGAGCAGTACTTC.

This clonotype appeared many times. The chain joins TRBV28 to TRBJ2-5; D gene ambiguous. Germline CDR1 is MDHEN and CDR2 is SYDVKM. With 2 bases removed from V and 7 bases from J, the gap between germline ends came to 17 bases. The CDR3 has 15 amino acids. The DNA of the CDR3 is TGTGCCAGCAGTTTAGGTGATGGACGCCGCGGGACCCAGTACTTC. The encoded protein is CASSLGDGRRGTQYF.

A word on this clonotype: One end of the junction fails to match germline, which may point to a read error. The CDR3 DNA reads as TGTGCCAGCAGCTCGCGGGAGGGTTCCCACAATGAGCAGTCCTTC. Its translation is CASSSREGSHNEQSF. The chain joins TRBV9 to TRBJ2-1; 9 bases map to TRBD2. Germline CDR1 reads SGDLS; CDR2 reads YYNGEE. The CDR3 loop spans 15 amino acids.

The V and J genes are TRBV5-5 and TRBJ2-3; D is unclear. V lost 2 bases and J 6 bases, leaving 16 bases between the germline ends. The CDR3 totals 15 residues. CDR1 SGHKS and CDR2 YYEKEE come from the germline V gene (reference sequence). This chain's CDR3 is CASSFSLYPGDTQYF. The CDR3 DNA follows: TGTGCCAGCAGCTTTTCACTCTACCCGGGTGATACGCAGTATTTT.

This clonotype was picked up many times. The CDR3 sequence: CASSSPSGRILNEQFF. The CDR3 DNA reads TGTGCCAGCAGTTCCCCTAGCGGGAGGATTTTGAATGAGCAGTTCTTC. The chain combines TRBV6-1 with TRBJ2-1; TRBD2 agrees at 11 bases. The CDR3 has 16 amino acids. V was pared by 5 bases and J by 7 bases, with 10 bases of the junction left unmatched. Germline values: CDR1 MNHNS, CDR2 SASEGT.

The CDR3 DNA follows: TGTGCCAGCAGTACTCAACGGACAGGCTTGGGGGAGCAGTACTTC. Residues: CASSTQRTGLGEQYF. This sequence joins TRBV28 and TRBJ2-7; 7 bases match TRBD1. CDR3 length equals 15 residues. J gave up 7 bases and V 5 bases, and 14 bases lay outside the gene matches. From germline, CDR1 is MDHEN and CDR2 SYDVKM.

This clonotype was counted ten times or more. The chain is built from TRBV3-1 and TRBJ2-2; 8 bases line up with TRBD2. The CDR3 runs 16 residues. In germline, CDR1 is LGHDT, CDR2 YNNKEL (reference sequence). Losses at the gene ends were 2 bases for V and 7 bases for J; bases not matched to a gene: 9. The DNA for the CDR3 is TGTGCCAGCAGCCAATTCGGCGGGAGGAAGGGCGGGGAGCTGTTTTTT. Its translation is CASSQFGGRKGGELFF. The complete variable domain, with remaining parts taken from reference TRBV3-1 and TRBJ2-2, reads DTAVSQTPKYLVTQMGNDKSIKCEQNLGHDTMYWYKQDSKKFLKIMFSYNNKELIINETVPNRFSPKSPDKAHLNLHINSLELGDSAVYFCASSQFGGRKGGELFFGEGSRLTVL.

This clonotype appeared a single time. One end of the junction does not line up with germline, which may come from a read error. The chain is built from TRBV27 and TRBJ1-5; unclear D gene. This CDR3 comprises 14 residues. Per the germline V gene, CDR1 is MNHEY and CDR2 is SMNVEV (reference sequence). CDR3 residues: CDSGPGNQYQPQHF. The CDR3 DNA follows: TGTGACAGCGGCCCGGGTAACCAGTATCAGCCCCAGCATTTT.

This chain connects TRBV6-2 or TRBV6-3 to TRBJ2-1; 9 bases line up with TRBD2. This CDR3 is built from 15 residues. Per germline, CDR1 MNHEY and CDR2 SVGEGT. Losses at the gene ends were 0 bases for V and 12 bases for J; bases not matched to a gene: 9. The CDR3 here is CASSYSRAGGDTQFF. CDR3 coding DNA: TGTGCCAGCAGTTACTCGAGAGCGGGAGGAGATACGCAGTTCTTC.

This clonotype was seen repeatedly, ten times or more. The chain joins TRBV29-1 to TRBJ2-5, with unresolved D. Germline V gene data show CDR1 as SQVTM and CDR2 as ANQGSEA. V was clipped by 7 bases and J by 5 bases, with 11 bases between them. The CDR3 totals 11 residues. For the CDR3, the DNA is TGCAGCGGGACGACCGCCGAGACCCAGTACTTC. Its translation: CSGTTAETQYF.

With regard to this clonotype: It is unclear where the CDR3 begins or ends on the DNA, so no DNA is shown, and the CDR3 is as TCRdb lists it. V usage is TRBV7-2 and J usage is TRBJ2-5; TRBD2, as called in the table, went unchecked against the DNA. Germline CDR1 and CDR2: SGHTA and FQGNSA. Counting both end residues, the CDR3 totals 21 amino acids. CDR3 in amino acids: CASSFYICSARGNSGQETQYF.

This rearrangement joins TRBV7-8 to TRBJ2-7, with 11 positions matching TRBD1. V lost 4 bases, J lost 0 bases, and 5 bases stayed unmatched. The germline gives CDR1 SGHVS, CDR2 FQNEAQ. The CDR3 has 16 amino acids. CDR3: CASSSPGQGDSYEQYF. The CDR3 nucleotides read TGTGCCAGCAGCTCCCCGGGACAGGGGGACTCCTACGAGCAGTACTTC.

With regard to this clonotype: The junction departs from the called germline gene at one end, perhaps through a read error. The rearrangement joins TRBV27 to TRBJ1-6; possible D gene TRBD1, 5 bases. Germline values: CDR1 MNHEY, CDR2 SMNVEV (reference sequence). The CDR3 is made up of 15 amino acids. The CDR3 bases are TGTTCCAGCAGTTTTCAGGGCTCCTATAATTCACCCCTCCACTTT. Its protein product is CSSSFQGSYNSPLHF.

As to this clonotype: Relative to the germline gene, one junction end is altered; a read error may explain this. The gene calls are TRBV6-5 and TRBJ1-2; no firm D call. The CDR3 runs 13 residues. The V gene's germline CDR1 is MNHEY and CDR2 SVGAGI. CDR3 region: CARSYHKDYGYTF. The CDR3 DNA reads TGTGCCAGAAGTTACCACAAAGACTATGGCTACACATTC.

This clonotype was picked up many times. This rearrangement joins TRBV12-3 or TRBV12-4 to TRBJ1-3; a possible D gene is TRBD1 (5 bases). This CDR3 is built from 13 residues. V lost 6 bases and J 2 bases, leaving 8 bases between the germline ends. The CDR3 sequence is CASRTGAGNTIYF. The CDR3 coding sequence is TGTGCCAGCAGAACAGGAGCTGGAAACACCATATATTTT.

This clonotype was detected many times. The chain has TRBV3-1 and TRBJ2-1; 9 nucleotides align to TRBD2. Germline CDR1 is LGHDT and CDR2 is YNNKEL (reference sequence). The V and J ends lost 4 bases and 2 bases, in that order; junction bases with no gene match: 3. The CDR3 length is 15 residues. The DNA of the CDR3 is TGTGCCAGCAGCCTCCCTAGCGGGACCTACAATGAGCAGTTCTTC. Translating gives CASSLPSGTYNEQFF.

The chain carries TRBV27 and TRBJ2-1, with 14 nucleotides matching TRBD2. The CDR3 sequence is 14 residues long. V was pared by 10 bases and J by 8 bases, with 7 bases of the junction left unmatched. The germline gives CDR1 MNHEY, CDR2 SMNVEV (reference sequence). The CDR3 region is CATMTSGRADEQFF. CDR3 nucleotides: TGTGCCACTATGACTAGCGGGAGGGCGGATGAGCAGTTCTTC.